This T cell receptor (beta chain) was sequenced in a study of blood T cell repertoires in COVID-19. Per germline, CDR1 MNHEY and CDR2 SVGAGI. CDR3 length: 16 residues. The V and J ends lost 4 bases and 0 bases respectively, with 14 bases between them. Some clones are missing from TCRdb's copy, which holds only in-frame ones; the method was immunoSEQ multiplex PCR. This table holds approximately 170,000 clones, approximately 85% found once. The sequenced material came from peripheral blood. The chain combines TRBV6-5 with TRBJ2-3, with D maybe TRBD2 (6 bases). The TCR originated in a man aged 35 to 55 who had recovered from COVID-19. The CDR3 DNA sequence: TGTGCCAGCAGTTGGCGGGGACCCCCCAGCACAGATACGCAGTATTTT. This encodes CASSWRGPPSTDTQYF.